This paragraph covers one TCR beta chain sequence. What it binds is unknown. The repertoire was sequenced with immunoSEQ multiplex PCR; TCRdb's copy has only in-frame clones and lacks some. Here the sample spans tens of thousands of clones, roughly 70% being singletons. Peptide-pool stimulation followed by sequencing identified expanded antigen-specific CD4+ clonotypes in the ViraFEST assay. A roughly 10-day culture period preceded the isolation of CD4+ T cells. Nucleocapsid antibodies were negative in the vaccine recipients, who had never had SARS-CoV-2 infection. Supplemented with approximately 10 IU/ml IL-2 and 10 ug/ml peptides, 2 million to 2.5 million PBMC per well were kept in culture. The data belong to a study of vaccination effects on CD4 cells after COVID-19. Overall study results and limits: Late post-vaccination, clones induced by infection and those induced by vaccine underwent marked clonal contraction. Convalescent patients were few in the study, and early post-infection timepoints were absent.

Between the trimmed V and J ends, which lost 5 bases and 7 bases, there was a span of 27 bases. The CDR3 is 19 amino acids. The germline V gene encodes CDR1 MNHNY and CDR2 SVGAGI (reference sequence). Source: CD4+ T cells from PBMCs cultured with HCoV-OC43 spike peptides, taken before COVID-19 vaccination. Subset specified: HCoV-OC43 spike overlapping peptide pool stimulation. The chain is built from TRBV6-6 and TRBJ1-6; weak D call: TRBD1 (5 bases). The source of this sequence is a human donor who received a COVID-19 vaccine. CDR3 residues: CASSQSSYKGLARNSPLHF. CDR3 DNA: TGTGCCAGCAGTCAGAGTAGCTACAAGGGGCTTGCGAGGAATTCACCCCTCCACTTT.